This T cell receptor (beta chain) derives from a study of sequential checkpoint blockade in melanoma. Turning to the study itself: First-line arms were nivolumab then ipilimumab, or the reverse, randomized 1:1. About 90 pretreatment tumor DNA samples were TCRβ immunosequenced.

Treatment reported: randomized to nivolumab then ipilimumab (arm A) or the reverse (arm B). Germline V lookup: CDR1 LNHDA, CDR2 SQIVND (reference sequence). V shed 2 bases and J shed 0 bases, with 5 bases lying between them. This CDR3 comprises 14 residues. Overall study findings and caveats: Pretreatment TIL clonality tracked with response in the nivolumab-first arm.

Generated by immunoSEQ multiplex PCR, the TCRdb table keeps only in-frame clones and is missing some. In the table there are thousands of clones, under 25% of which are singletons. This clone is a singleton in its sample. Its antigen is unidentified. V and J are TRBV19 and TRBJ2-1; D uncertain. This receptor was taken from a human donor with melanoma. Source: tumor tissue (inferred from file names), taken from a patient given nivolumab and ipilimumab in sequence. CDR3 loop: CASSIISSYNEQFF. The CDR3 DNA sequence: TGTGCCAGTAGTATAATCAGCTCCTACAATGAGCAGTTCTTC.